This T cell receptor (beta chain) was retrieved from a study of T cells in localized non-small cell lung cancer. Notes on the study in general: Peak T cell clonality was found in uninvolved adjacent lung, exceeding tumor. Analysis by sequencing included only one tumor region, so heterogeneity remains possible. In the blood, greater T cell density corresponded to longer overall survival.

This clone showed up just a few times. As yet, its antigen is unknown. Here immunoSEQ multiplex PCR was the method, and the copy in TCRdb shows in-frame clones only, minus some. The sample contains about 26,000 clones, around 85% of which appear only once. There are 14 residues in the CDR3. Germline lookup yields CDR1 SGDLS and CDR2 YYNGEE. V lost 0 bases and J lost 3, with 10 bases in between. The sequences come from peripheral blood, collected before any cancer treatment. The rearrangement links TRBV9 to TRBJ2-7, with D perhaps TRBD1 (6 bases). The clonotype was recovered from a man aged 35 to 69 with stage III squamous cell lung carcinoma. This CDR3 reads CASSVAGQNYEQYF. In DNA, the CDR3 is TGTGCCAGCAGCGTAGCCGGACAGAACTACGAGCAGTACTTC.